These 3 T cell receptor beta chains were all obtained from the same sample, sequenced in a study of OX40 agonist ivuxolimab in advanced cancers. Profiling relied on immunoSEQ multiplex PCR, and the TCRdb table lists in-frame clones only, not all of them. Here the sample spans fewer than 35,000 clones, over 75% being singletons. Sequencing used CD4+ or CD8+ T cells sorted from blood, obtained in a trial of the OX40 agonist ivuxolimab. These TCRs come from an adult with an advanced solid tumor such as melanoma, head and neck, liver or kidney cancer.

This sequence joins TRBV19 and TRBJ2-1, with D maybe TRBD2 (6 bases). The germline V gene has CDR1 LNHDA and CDR2 SQIVND (reference sequence). V dropped 0 bases and J dropped 1 base, with 19 bases sitting between them. The CDR3 has 19 amino acids. Here the CDR3 DNA reads TGTGCCAGTAGTATAGATCGGGACCCTAAGACTAGTTCCTACAATGAGCAGTTCTTC. This translates into CASSIDRDPKTSSYNEQFF.

The chain is built from TRBV6-1 and TRBJ1-1, with D uncertain. The CDR3 loop spans 14 amino acids. Per the germline V gene, CDR1 is MNHNS and CDR2 is SASEGT. The V end was cut by 3 bases, the J end by 3 bases, with 11 bases between. The CDR3 DNA reads TGTGCCAGCAGTGAGACGAGGTCTGACACTGAAGCTTTCTTT. Its translation: CASSETRSDTEAFF.

The chain carries TRBV7-9 and TRBJ2-1; possible D gene TRBD1, 5 bases. CDR3 size: 16 residues. The ends were cut back, 5 bases at V and 0 bases at J, with 14 bases in the middle. Germline loops: CDR1 SEHNR, CDR2 FQNEAQ (reference sequence). In nucleotides, the CDR3 is TGTGCCAGCAGCCCCCAGGGTCCCAGCTCCTACAATGAGCAGTTCTTC. This gives the protein CASSPQGPSSYNEQFF. Supplemented by reference TRBV7-9 and TRBJ2-1, the full variable domain reads DTGVSQNPRHKITKRGQNVTFRCDPISEHNRLYWYRQTLGQGPEFLTYFQNEAQLEKSRLLSDRFSAERPKGSFSTLEIQRTEQGDSAMYLCASSPQGPSSYNEQFFGPGTRLTVL.